A single T cell receptor (beta chain) is shown here with its context. As yet, its antigen is unknown. The data stem from a study of T-cell memory formation after mild COVID-19. About the research overall: There were largely donor-specific TCR clusters. General study points: CD8+ contracting clones occupied EMRA, while CD4+ ones occupied mainly CM and EM.

TCRdb processed the 5' RACE reads anew with MiXCR; each CDR3 protein has one entry. The sample contains 180,000 or so distinct CDR3 sequences, more than 15% of which appear only once. Germline V lookup: CDR1 MNHEY, CDR2 SMNVEV (reference sequence). The V gene end was trimmed by 8 bases and the J gene end by 3 bases; junction bases not matched to a gene: 19. The length of the CDR3 is 18 residues. The chain has TRBV27 and TRBJ2-7; 10 positions match TRBD2. Sequencing was carried out using PBMCs or a T cell subset sorted from them (not recorded which). The origin of this receptor is an adult woman who had mild COVID-19 (a few samples of this study predate the infection). Cell type and time point are not known. The DNA for the CDR3 is TGTGCCAGCTCACGAAGGACCGGGACTAGCGAGAGTTTCTACGAGCAGTACTTC. Protein product: CASSRRTGTSESFYEQYF.